This T cell receptor (beta chain) derives from a study of CD8+CD57+ T cells in acquired aplastic anemia. On the study more broadly: An average of 3.2 ug of DNA was obtained from sorted CD4+ and CD8+ cells.

Sequencing involved patients with CD8+CD57+ cell expansion previously shown by flow cytometry. A note on this clonotype: Antigen unknown.

Findings and limits, study-wide: Overlap between patients and controls comprised almost 30 CD8+ CDR3 sequences.

For CDR3 and TCR beta VDJ profiling, genomic DNA was the template used. Each CDR3 protein gets one entry after TCRdb re-called the reads with MiXCR. The sample shows about 160,000 distinct CDR3 sequences, approximately 51% of them seen only once. The receptor's source is a human donor with aplastic anemia. The sequenced sample was sorted CD4+, CD8+, or CD8+CD57+ T cells (not recorded which) from PBMCs.

The CDR3 here is CASSVGTGKETEAFF. The DNA of the CDR3 is TGTGCCAGCAGCGTTGGGACAGGGAAGGAGACTGAAGCTTTCTTT. The J gene is TRBJ1-1, the V gene TRBV9, with 9 positions matching TRBD1. V lost 2 bases and J lost 5; bases outside the gene matches: 7. Germline assignment: CDR1 SGDLS and CDR2 YYNGEE. The CDR3 is 15 amino acids.